The subject of this entry is one T cell receptor (beta chain). Its antigen has not been determined. Per-base qualities were not stored, and no clone one base away is much larger. The study excluded patients with uncontrolled infections, other autoimmune diseases, pregnancy or lactation. Clinical symptoms, serum thyroxine and TRAb, thyroid ultrasound, and orbital computed tomography formed the basis for the diagnoses. Total RNA was extracted with Trizol reagent, and quality was checked on an Agilent 2100 Bioanalyzer. This sample was included in a study of T cells in Graves' hyperthyroidism and ophthalmopathy (dated by TCRdb to about 2019). Turning to the overall study: A discovery cohort of about a hundred patients, about 43 with Graves' ophthalmopathy and about 58 with stable Graves' hyperthyroidism, was used to find distinguishing TCR V-J signatures. For training and testing, the 100 or so patients in the discovery cohort were randomly divided in a 7:3 ratio. Prospective prediction of ophthalmopathy was tested in an independent validation cohort consisting of some 19 hyperthyroidism patients and some 16 patients who later progressed to ophthalmopathy. TCR Vbeta CDR3 sequencing of 135 peripheral blood samples (approximately 44 ophthalmopathy, approximately 80 hyperthyroidism and roughly 17 progressor patients) is reported in the paper. Thyroid tissue and blood T-cell repertoires from six Graves' hyperthyroidism patients were also compared in the study. Once sampling was done, hyperthyroidism patients were given methimazole at a starting dose of 30 mg daily, whereas ophthalmopathy patients were given high-dose intravenous methylprednisolone. Points the paper makes about the study in general: In validation, the model predicted progression to ophthalmopathy a median of about 6.5 months before onset, with about 71% sensitivity and 72.22% specificity. Sample size was not statistically predetermined, and investigators were not blinded to group allocation. A model built on a 13 V-J signature distinguished ophthalmopathy from stable hyperthyroidism, reaching about 88% sensitivity and under 84% specificity in cross-validation and 80%/75% in testing. Most expanded thyroid clonotypes (frequency above 0.001) were also detected in blood, suggesting blood repertoires may reflect thyroid immune responses.

Amplification of TCR beta CDR3 regions was carried out from RNA transcripts. For the first round of RT-PCR on the TCR CDR3, the HTBI primer set was used together with the Qiagen OneStep RT-PCR kit. Libraries were constructed in a second round of multiplex PCR, after which size selection and purification were performed. The libraries were sequenced on an Illumina HiSeq2000 using paired-end 100 bp reads. For the original study's pipeline: SOAPnuke was used to process the raw data, with reads discarded if the reads contained adapters or uncalled bases, had a mean Phred below 15, or lacked an exact constant-primer or identifier match. High-quality paired reads were merged using COPE v1.2.5, and each unique nucleotide sequence was defined as a clonotype. Clonotypes were aligned to IMGT TRBV, TRBD and TRBJ reference segments using MiTCR v1.1. Only V-J combinations with frequency above 0.0001, covering approximately 99% of repertoires, were analysed. The TCS score was defined as F50 (clonal expansion) divided by E x V (chaos), with BLOSUM62-based TCRdist calculated between CDR3 peptides within each V-J. Welch's t-statistics and random forest reduced roughly 530 V-J features to 10 to 15, which were used in a naive Bayes classifier (R e1071). The Morisita-Horn index was used to measure how similar the thyroid and blood repertoires were. TCRdb passed the public sequencing reads through fastp at Q25 and MiXCR, retaining productive beta sequences. Records with the same CDR3 protein are collapsed into one entry carrying the most frequent genes and DNA. These V and J calls are TCRdb output, not the study's own analysis. Present in this sample are 480,000 or so distinct CDR3 sequences, approximately 48% of which were seen just once. The ten largest account for about two fifths of the sample.

CDR1 and CDR2 (SQVTM, ANQGSEA) derive from the germline V gene. Clipping removes 7 bases from V and 2 bases from J, with 4 as the unmatched junction base count. Including the terminal cysteine and phenylalanine, the CDR3 comprises 12 residues. The only DNA kept is the CDR3, 36 bases in frame from the first base. The chain joins TRBV29-1 to TRBJ2-7; TRBD1 fits 8 bases in the junction. Sequencing was done on a sample of peripheral blood or thyroid tissue (not recorded which). This clonotype was obtained from an adult woman with Graves' disease, either hyperthyroidism or ophthalmopathy (not recorded which). The sequence in DNA is TGCAGCGCATCGACAGGGGCCTACGAGCAGTACTTC. This encodes CSASTGAYEQYF.